This T cell receptor beta chain emerged from a study of blood T cell repertoires in COVID-19. Study overall: The United States, Italy and Spain supplied acute and convalescent COVID-19 samples. The cDNA or gDNA used as material had been derived from T cells, B-cell-depleted T cells, or PBMCs.

Source study methods: It was from reference gene primer amplification that nucleated cell counts were estimated. Repertoires were generated with immunoSEQ multiplex PCR, while TCRdb's copy carries only in-frame clones and drops some. V and J calls and clone size are as listed in that table; D and trimming were resolved from the DNA. Among 300,000 to 450,000 clones listed, more than 70% were seen once. Seattle researchers signed up patients amid active infection and tracked them longitudinally. CDR1 is MDHEN, CDR2 SYDVKM, per germline. The junction had 11 bases not matched to a gene; V was cut back by 6 bases and J by 4 bases. This CDR3 is built from 15 residues. This clone was seen only once.

This chain connects TRBV28 to TRBJ1-2, with 7 bases aligning to TRBD1. The sequence was obtained from a woman aged 25 to 39 with COVID-19, enrolled during active disease. Sequenced: peripheral blood. Here the CDR3 reads CASRAGTVSPYGYTF. CDR3 DNA: TGTGCCAGCAGGGCTGGGACAGTCAGCCCCTATGGCTACACCTTC.